This section outlines one T cell receptor beta chain sequence together with its context. Its antigen is unknown. These data originate in a study of T cell responses to AZD1222 COVID-19 vaccine. Study-wide points: In the spike-specific TCR repertoire, nearly half reportedly target unmutated variant regions.

Per the germline V gene, CDR1 is SQVTM and CDR2 is ANQGSEA. V was clipped by 7 bases and J by 7 bases, with 10 bases between them. This CDR3 has 10 amino acids. Clones were sequenced by immunoSEQ multiplex PCR, and TCRdb holds only the in-frame ones, with some missing. The table includes 90,000 to 120,000 clones, about 85% detected once. This clonotype originated in an adult who received the AZD1222 COVID-19 vaccine. Sequenced here: peripheral blood, sampled 28 days after the second AZD1222 dose. This chain links TRBV29-1 with TRBJ2-5; D gene ambiguous. This CDR3 is CSASDGTQYF. DNA of the CDR3: TGCAGCGCCTCAGACGGGACCCAGTACTTC. The whole variable domain, filled in from reference TRBV29-1 and TRBJ2-5, reads SAVISQKPSRDICQRGTSLTIQCQVDSQVTMMFWYRQQPGQSLTLIATANQGSEATYESGFVIDKFPISRPNLTFSTLTVSNMSPEDSSIYLCSASDGTQYFGPGTRLLVL.